This T cell receptor (beta chain) is from a study of blood T cell repertoires in COVID-19. Turning to the study itself: Acute and convalescent COVID-19 samples came from the United States, Italy and Spain. Nucleic acid was either cDNA or gDNA, and it came from T cells, B-cell-depleted T cells, or PBMCs.

Authors' processing steps: Nucleated cell number was recorded as an estimate derived from reference gene primer amplification. Produced via immunoSEQ multiplex PCR; TCRdb's table is partial and in-frame only. Clone size and V and J calls were adopted from that table, with D and trimming inferred from the DNA. The repertoire includes 200,000 to 250,000 clones, 80% to 90% of them detected once, and 2% to 3% sits in the top ten. Seattle's cohort entered during active infection and was followed longitudinally. Looked up from germline, CDR1 is DFQATT and CDR2 is SNEGSKA (reference sequence). V trimming: 3 bases; J trimming: 7 bases; junction bases outside the gene matches: 8. This CDR3 comprises 13 residues.

The chain joins TRBV20-1 to TRBJ1-1, with 7 bases identical to TRBD1. The sample comprised peripheral blood. The TCR sequence derives from a young man with COVID-19, enrolled during active disease. The CDR3 loop reads CSASRRRDSEAFF. The CDR3 nucleotides are TGCAGTGCTAGTAGACGCCGGGACAGTGAAGCTTTCTTT.